The present T cell receptor (beta chain) was sequenced within a study of OX40 agonist ivuxolimab in advanced cancers. Study context: At 0.01 to 10 mg/kg, ivuxolimab was administered intravenously to patients every 2 weeks.

Autoimmune disease history or systemic immunosuppression barred patients. Here immunoSEQ multiplex PCR was the method, and the copy in TCRdb shows in-frame clones only, minus some. The sample has about 69,000 clones, roughly nine tenths seen once. The sequences come from CD4+ or CD8+ T cells sorted from blood, collected in a trial of the OX40 agonist ivuxolimab. The TCR was taken from an adult with an advanced solid tumor such as melanoma, head and neck, liver or kidney cancer.

Here the CDR3 reads CASRRTGTTNNEQFF. The CDR3 DNA sequence: TGTGCCAGCAGACGAACCGGGACGACCAACAATGAGCAGTTCTTC. The chain links TRBV27 to TRBJ2-1; D might be TRBD1 or TRBD2, each matching 5 bases. V shed 6 bases and J shed 5 bases, with 17 bases lying between them. Germline V gene sequence: CDR1 MNHEY, CDR2 SMNVEV (reference sequence). CDR3 length equals 15 residues.